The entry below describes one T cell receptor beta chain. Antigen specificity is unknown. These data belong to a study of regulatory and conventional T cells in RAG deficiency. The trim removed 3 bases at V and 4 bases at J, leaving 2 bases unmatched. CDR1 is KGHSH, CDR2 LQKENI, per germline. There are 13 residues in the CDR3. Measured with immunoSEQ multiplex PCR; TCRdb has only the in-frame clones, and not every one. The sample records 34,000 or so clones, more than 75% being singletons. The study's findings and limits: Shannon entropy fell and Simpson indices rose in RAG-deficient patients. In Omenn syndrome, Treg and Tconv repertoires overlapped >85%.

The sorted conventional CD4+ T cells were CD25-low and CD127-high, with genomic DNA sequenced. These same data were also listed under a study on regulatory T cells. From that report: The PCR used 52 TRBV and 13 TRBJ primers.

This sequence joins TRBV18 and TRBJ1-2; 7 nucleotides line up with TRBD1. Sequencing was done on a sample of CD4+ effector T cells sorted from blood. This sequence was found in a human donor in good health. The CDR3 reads CASSPGQIYGYTF. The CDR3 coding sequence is TGTGCCAGCTCACCGGGACAGATCTATGGCTACACCTTC.